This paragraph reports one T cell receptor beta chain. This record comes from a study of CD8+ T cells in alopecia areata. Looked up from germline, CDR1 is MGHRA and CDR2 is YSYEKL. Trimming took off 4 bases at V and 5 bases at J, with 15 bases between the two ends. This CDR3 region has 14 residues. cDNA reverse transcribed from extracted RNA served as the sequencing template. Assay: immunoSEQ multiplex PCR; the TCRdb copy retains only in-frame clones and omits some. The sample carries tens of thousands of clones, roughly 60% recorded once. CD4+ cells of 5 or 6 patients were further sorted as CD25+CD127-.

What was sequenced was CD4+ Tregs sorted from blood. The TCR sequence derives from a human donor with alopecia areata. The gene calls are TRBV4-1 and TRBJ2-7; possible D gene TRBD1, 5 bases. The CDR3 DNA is TGCGCCAGCAGCCGATTAAGGGGCGGCGACGAGCAGTACTTC. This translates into CASSRLRGGDEQYF.